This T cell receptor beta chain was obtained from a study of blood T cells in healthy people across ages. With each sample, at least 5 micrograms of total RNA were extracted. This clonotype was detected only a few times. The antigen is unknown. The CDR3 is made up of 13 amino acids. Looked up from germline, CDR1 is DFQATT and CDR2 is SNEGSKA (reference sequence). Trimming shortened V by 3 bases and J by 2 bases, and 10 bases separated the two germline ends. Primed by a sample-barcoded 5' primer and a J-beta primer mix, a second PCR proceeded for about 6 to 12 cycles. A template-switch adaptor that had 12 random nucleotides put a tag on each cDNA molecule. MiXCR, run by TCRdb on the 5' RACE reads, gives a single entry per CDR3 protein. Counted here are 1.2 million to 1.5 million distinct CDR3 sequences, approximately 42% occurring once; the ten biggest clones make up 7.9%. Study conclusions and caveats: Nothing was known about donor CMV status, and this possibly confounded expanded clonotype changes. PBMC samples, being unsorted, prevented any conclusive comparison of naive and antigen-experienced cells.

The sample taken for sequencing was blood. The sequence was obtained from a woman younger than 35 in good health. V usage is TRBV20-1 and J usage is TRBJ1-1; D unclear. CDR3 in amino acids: CSASITGNTEAFF. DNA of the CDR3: TGCAGTGCTAGCATCACTGGTAACACTGAAGCTTTCTTT.